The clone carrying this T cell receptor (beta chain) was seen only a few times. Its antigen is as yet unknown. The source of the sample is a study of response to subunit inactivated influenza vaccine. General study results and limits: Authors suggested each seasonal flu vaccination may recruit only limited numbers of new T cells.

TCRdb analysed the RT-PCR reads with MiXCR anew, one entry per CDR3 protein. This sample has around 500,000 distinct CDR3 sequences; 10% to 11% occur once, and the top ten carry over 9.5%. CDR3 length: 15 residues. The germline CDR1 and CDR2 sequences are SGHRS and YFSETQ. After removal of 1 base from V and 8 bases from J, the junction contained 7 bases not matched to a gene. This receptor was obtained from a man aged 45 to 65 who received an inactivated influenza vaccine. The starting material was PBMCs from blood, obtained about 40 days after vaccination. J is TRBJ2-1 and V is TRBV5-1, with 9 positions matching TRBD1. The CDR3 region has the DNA TGCGCCAGCAGCTTGTACGGACAGGGGATATATGAGCAGTTCTTC. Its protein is CASSLYGQGIYEQFF.